What follows describes a single TCR beta chain. Its antigen is currently not known. Qualities for individual bases were not recorded, and no much larger clone is one base off. The sample originates from a study of shared clonotypes between healthy human individuals (dated by TCRdb to 2020 to 2022). General notes on the study: The cohort comprised two women and a few men aged 18 to 49 years. Per donor, three plates each were used for CD4 naive and CD4 memory, two for CD8 naive, and one for CD8 memory. Blood TCR repertoires of 5 or 6 healthy adults were deeply sequenced to estimate repertoire size and the extent of clonotype sharing between individuals. Different laboratories and diverse techniques were used to prepare libraries and sequence TCR repertoires, to increase sequencing depth and limit assay-specific biases. Leukapheresis yielded between about 0.94 and 8.9 billion PBMCs per donor.

Healthy HIV-negative adults with no recently reported acute infections or vaccinations were included as donors. All donors were Caucasian adults living in Nashville, Tennessee, USA. CD8 memory samples combined magnetically selected CD45RO+ cells with CCR7-negative CD45RA+ effector memory (TemRA) cells. After blood collection by leukapheresis, PBMCs were isolated using Ficoll-Histopaque density gradient centrifugation and then cryopreserved in the vapor phase of liquid nitrogen. Analytical flow cytometry was used to check the purity and quantity of every magnetically sorted T cell population. Genomic DNA was isolated from each sorted fraction and quantified by UV absorbance on a Nanodrop 2000c. Overall results and qualifications from the work: The genetic and exposure-history diversity represented was limited by the small number of donors. Even with the large sequencing depth, rarefaction of the sorted-subset datasets indicated that sequencing was incomplete. Sampling was restricted to blood, and TCR repertoires in tissue are likely to differ from TCR repertoires in blood. Sharing across a few donors was observed for approximately 5% of naive CD4, under 4% of naive CD8, 2% to 2.5% of memory CD4, and less than 0.45% of memory CD8 clonotypes. Estimated clonotype richness was generally larger for naive than for memory subsets. Based on pairwise subsampling, the degree of clonotype sharing among donors was expected to be affected by sequencing depth. Compared with non-shared clonotypes, clonotypes shared by all four sorted-subset donors had higher generation probabilities.

Using the deep immunoSEQ assay, multiplex PCR amplified TCR CDR3 regions from genomic DNA. Extracted genomic DNA from each cell subset was spread evenly across all wells of several immunoSEQ 96-well plates, with each plate serving as a replicate. For sorted subsets, each replicate PCR was loaded with about 0.2 ug genomic DNA, equivalent to about 30,000 T cell genomes. Purified libraries were measured with a Qubit 3.0 fluorometer, size-checked on a Bioanalyzer 2100, and measured again with the KAPA Library Quantification kit. Every immunoSEQ 96-well plate was sequenced on a dedicated single-read 150-cycle Illumina NextSeq 550 flow cell. The authors' analysis ran thus. The immunoSEQ output contained only junctional sequences without quality scores, so filtering could not match that applied to full-length reads. To assign V/J genes and CDR3, sequences were annotated against IMGT germline references using PyIR, a Python wrapper for IgBLAST v1.9. Reads were filtered out if the reads had weak V/J assignments (E-value above 1e-6), no CDR3, stop codons, out-of-frame junctions, or ambiguous translated residues. V3J clonotypes were defined by identical inferred V gene, J gene, and CDR3 amino acid sequence. Percentage overlap between repertoires was calculated by dividing the number of shared unique clonotypes by the size of the smaller repertoire. Three approaches were used to assess repertoire richness: RTK rarefaction, the Chao1 estimator, and Recon v2.1 estimates of unobserved clonotypes. For all TCRbeta clonotypes obtained by the gDNA method from several donors, generation probabilities were computed with OLGA. Imported from immuneACCESS, the table was reduced by TCRdb to in-frame sequences with V and J called. These copies leave out some clones; in studies compared against another copy, an unresolved V gene accounts for under half, and the cause of the remainder is not known. V, J and clone size were drawn from that table, and D and trimming were deduced from the DNA. Counted in this sample were about 110,000 clones; roughly 70% of them appeared once. The ten largest account for about 25% of the sample.

The germline V gene yields MRHNA for CDR1 and SNTAGT for CDR2. Counted from cysteine to phenylalanine, this CDR3 has 13 amino acids. The DNA shown is the 39-base CDR3, in frame from base 1. V is pared back by 2 bases and J by 4 bases, with 8 bases lying between the germline termini. The sequence derives from a woman in her 30s in good health. The sequenced sample consisted of memory CD8+ T cells sorted from blood. The sample's cell subset or site label, in plain terms: CD45RO+ cells pooled with CCR7-negative TemRA cells. The chain employs TRBV6-4 and TRBJ1-2; the D gene is unclear. The CDR3 loop reads CASSDTEFYGYTF. In nucleotides, the sequence is TGTGCCAGCAGTGACACAGAGTTCTATGGCTACACCTTC.